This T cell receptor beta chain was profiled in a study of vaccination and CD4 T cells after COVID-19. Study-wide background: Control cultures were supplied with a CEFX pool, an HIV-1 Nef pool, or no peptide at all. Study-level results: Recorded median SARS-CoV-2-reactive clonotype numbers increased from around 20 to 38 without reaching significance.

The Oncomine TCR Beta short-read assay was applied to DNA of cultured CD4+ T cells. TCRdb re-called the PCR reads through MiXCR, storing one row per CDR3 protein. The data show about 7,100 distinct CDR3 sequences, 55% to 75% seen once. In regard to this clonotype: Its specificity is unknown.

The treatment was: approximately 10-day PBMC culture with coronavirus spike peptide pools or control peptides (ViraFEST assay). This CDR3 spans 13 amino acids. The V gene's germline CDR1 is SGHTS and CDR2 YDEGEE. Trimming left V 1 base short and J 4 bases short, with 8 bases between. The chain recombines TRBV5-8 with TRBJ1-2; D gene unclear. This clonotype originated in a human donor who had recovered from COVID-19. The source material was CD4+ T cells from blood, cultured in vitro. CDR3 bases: TGTGCCAGCAGCTTGAGCTGGGTCTATGGCTACACCTTC. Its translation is CASSLSWVYGYTF.